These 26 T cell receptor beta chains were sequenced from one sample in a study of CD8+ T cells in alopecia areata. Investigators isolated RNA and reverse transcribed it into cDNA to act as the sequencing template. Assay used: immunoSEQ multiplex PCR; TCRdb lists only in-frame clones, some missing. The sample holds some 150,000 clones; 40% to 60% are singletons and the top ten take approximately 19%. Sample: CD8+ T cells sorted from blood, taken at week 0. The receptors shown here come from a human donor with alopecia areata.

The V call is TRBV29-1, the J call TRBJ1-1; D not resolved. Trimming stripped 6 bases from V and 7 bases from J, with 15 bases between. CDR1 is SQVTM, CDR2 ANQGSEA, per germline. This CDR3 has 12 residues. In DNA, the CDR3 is TGCAGCGTCCCCCCCGCAGAGGGTGAAGCTTTCTTT. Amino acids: CSVPPAEGEAFF.

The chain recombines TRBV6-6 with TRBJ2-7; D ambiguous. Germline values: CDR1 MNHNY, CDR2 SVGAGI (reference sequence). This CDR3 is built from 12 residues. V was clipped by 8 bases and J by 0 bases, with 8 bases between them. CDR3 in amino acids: CASRPGSYEQYF. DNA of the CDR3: TGTGCCAGCCGTCCTGGCTCCTACGAGCAGTACTTC.

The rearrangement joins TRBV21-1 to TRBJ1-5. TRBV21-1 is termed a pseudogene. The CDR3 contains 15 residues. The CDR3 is CASSISADLNQPQHF. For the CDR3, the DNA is TGTGCCAGCAGCATCTCCGCGGACCTCAATCAGCCCCAGCATTTT.

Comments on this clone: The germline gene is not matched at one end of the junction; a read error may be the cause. The CDR3 loop is CSVEGGQFETFF. The CDR3 nucleotides are TGCAGCGTGGAAGGGGGACAGTTTGAAACTTTCTTT. The chain carries TRBV29-1 and TRBJ1-1; 7 bases match TRBD1. Germline lookup yields CDR1 SQVTM and CDR2 ANQGSEA. The CDR3 has 12 residues.

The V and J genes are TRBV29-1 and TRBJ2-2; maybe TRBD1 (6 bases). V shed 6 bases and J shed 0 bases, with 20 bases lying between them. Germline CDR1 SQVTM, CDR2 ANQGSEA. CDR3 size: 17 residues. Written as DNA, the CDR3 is TGCAGCGTGGATGTGGGACATTTTGAGACGAACACCGGGGAGCTGTTTTTT. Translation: CSVDVGHFETNTGELFF.

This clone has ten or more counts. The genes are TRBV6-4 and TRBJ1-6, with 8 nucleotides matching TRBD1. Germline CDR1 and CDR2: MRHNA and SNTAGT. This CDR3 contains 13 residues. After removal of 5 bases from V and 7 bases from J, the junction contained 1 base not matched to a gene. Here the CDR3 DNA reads TGTGCCAGCAGTCAGGGGGCGAATTCACCCCTCCACTTT. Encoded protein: CASSQGANSPLHF.

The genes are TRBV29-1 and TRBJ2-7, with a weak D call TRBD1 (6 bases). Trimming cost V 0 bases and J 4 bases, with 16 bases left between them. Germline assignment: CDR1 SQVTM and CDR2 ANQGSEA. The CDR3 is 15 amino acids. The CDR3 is CSVEDQQGSLYEQYF. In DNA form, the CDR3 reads TGCAGCGTTGAAGATCAGCAGGGGTCCCTTTACGAGCAGTACTTC.

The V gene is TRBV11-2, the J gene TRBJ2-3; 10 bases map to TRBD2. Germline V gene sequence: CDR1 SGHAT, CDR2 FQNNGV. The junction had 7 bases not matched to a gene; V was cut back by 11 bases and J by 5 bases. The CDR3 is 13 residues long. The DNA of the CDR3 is TGTGCCTCCCAGCGGGGGGGCCAAGATACGCAGTATTTT. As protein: CASQRGGQDTQYF.

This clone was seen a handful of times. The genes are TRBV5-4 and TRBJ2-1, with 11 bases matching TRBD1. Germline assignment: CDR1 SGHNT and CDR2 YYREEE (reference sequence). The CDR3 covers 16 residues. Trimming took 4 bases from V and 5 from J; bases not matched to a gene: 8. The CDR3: CASSAGTGGTNNEQFF. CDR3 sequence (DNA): TGTGCCAGCAGCGCGGGGACAGGGGGAACTAACAATGAGCAGTTCTTC.

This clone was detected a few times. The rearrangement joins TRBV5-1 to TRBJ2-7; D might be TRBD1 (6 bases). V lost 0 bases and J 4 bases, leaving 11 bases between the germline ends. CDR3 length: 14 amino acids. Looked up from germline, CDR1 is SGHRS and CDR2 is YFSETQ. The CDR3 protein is CASSLGGQGYEQYF. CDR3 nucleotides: TGCGCCAGCAGCTTGGGTGGCCAGGGGTACGAGCAGTACTTC.

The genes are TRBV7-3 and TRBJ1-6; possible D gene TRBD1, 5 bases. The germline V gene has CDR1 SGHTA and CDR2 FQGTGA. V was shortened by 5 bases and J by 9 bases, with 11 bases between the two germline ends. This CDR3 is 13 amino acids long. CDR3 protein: CASSRDGPSPLHF. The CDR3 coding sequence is TGTGCCAGCAGCCGGGACGGACCTTCACCCCTCCACTTT.

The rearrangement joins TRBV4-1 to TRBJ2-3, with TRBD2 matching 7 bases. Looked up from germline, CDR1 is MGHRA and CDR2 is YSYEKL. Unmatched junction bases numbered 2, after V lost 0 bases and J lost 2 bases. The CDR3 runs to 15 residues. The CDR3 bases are TGCGCCAGCAGCCAAGATGGGAGGGCCACAGATACGCAGTATTTT. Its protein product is CASSQDGRATDTQYF.

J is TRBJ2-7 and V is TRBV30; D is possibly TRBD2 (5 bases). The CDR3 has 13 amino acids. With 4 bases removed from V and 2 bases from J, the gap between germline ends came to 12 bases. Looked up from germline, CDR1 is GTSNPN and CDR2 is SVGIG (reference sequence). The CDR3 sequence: CAWTPETTYEQYF. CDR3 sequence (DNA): TGTGCCTGGACCCCCGAGACTACCTACGAGCAGTACTTC.

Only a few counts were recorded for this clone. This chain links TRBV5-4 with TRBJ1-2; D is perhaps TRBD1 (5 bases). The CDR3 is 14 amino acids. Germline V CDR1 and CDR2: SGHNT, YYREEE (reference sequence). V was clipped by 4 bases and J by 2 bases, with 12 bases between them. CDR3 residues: CASSPDRLNYGYTF. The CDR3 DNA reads TGTGCCAGCAGCCCCGACAGACTCAACTATGGCTACACCTTC.

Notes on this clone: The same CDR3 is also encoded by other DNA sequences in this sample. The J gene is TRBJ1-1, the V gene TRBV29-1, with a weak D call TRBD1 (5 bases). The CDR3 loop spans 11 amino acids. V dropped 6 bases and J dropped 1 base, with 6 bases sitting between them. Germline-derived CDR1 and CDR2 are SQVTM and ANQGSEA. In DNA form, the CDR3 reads TGCAGCGTGACAGAGAACACTGAAGCTTTCTTT. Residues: CSVTENTEAFF.

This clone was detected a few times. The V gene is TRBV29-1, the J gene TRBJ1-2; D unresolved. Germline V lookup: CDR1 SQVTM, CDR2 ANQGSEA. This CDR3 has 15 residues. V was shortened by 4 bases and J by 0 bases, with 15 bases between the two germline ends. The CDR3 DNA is TGCAGCGTTGCTTTGCCGCGGGGAGCTAACTATGGCTACACCTTC. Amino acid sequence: CSVALPRGANYGYTF.

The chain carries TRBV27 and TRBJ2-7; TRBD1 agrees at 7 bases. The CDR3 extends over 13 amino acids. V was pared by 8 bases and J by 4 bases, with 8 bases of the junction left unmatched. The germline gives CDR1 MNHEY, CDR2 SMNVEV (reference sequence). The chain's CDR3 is CASRDSDSYEQYF. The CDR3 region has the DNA TGTGCCAGCCGGGACAGTGATTCTTACGAGCAGTACTTC.

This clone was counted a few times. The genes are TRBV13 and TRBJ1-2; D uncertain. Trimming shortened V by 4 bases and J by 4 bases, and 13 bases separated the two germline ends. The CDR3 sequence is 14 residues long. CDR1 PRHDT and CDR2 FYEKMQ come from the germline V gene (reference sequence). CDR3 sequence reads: CASSSWTEGYGYTF. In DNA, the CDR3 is TGTGCCAGCAGCTCATGGACGGAGGGCTATGGCTACACCTTC.

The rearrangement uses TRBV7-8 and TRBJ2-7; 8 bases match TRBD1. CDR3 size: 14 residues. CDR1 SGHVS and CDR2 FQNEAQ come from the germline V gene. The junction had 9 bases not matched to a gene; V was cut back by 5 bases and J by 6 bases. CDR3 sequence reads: CASSHETGAGEQYF. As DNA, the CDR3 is TGTGCCAGCAGCCACGAGACAGGGGCAGGCGAGCAGTACTTC.

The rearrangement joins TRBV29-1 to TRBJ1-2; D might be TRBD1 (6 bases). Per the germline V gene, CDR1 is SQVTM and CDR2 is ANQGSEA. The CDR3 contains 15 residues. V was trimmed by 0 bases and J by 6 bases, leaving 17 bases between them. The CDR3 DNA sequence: TGCAGCGTTGAAGATCTTCGGCAGGGGAACAATGGCTACACCTTC. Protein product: CSVEDLRQGNNGYTF.

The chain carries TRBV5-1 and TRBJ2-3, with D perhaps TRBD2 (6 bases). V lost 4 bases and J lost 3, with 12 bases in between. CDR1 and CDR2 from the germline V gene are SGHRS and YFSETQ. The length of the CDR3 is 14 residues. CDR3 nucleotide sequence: TGCGCCAGCAGCGAATGGGGGGAGACAGATACGCAGTATTTT. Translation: CASSEWGETDTQYF.

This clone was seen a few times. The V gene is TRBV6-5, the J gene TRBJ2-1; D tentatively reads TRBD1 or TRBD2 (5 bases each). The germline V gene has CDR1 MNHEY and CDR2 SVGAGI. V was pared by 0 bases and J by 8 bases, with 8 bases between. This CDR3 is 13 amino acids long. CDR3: CASSYSEGHEQFF. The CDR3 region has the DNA TGTGCCAGCAGTTACTCCGAGGGGCATGAGCAGTTCTTC.

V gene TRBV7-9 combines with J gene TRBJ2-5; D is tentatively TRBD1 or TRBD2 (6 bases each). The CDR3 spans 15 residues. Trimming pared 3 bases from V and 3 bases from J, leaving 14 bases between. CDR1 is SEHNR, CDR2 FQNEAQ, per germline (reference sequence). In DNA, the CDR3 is TGTGCCAGCAGCTTCAAGGGGGGTTGGGAAGAGACCCAGTACTTC. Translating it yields CASSFKGGWEETQYF.

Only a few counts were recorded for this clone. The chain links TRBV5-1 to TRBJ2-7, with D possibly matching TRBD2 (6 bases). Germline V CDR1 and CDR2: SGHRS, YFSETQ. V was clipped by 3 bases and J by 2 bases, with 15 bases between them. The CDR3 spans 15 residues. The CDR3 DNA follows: TGCGCCAGCAGCTCTATTAGCGGAGCACCCTACGAGCAGTACTTC. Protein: CASSSISGAPYEQYF.

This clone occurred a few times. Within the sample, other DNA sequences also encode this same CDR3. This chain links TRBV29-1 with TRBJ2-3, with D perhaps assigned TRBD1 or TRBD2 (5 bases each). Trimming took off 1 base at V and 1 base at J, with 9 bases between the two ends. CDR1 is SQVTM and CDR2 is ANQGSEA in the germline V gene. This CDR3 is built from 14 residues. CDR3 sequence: CSVEGGSGTDTQYF. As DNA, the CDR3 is TGCAGCGTTGAAGGGGGGAGCGGCACAGATACGCAGTATTTT.

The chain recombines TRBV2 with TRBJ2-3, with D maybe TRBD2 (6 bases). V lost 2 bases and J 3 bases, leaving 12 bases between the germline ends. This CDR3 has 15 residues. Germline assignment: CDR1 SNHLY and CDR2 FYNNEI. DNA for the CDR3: TGTGCCAGCAGTGAATGGTGGGACTTTACAGATACGCAGTATTTT. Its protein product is CASSEWWDFTDTQYF.